The sequence of this T cell receptor (beta chain) was determined in a study of cytomegalovirus exposure and HLA in healthy donors. Points from the study as a whole: Most TCR beta V segments were productive about 90% or about 30% of the time in an earlier analysis. The availability of immune exposure information extended only to CMV serostatus. Follow-up analysis later connected one missense variant in DCLRE1C with trimming of TCR beta V- and J-genes.

On this clone itself: The antigen is unknown.

V lost 0 bases and J 7 bases, leaving 13 bases between the germline ends. Germline V gene sequence: CDR1 GTSNPN, CDR2 SVGIG (reference sequence). There are 14 residues in the CDR3. This PCR relied on a set of 60 Vbeta primers and 13 Jbeta primers. Clones were read by immunoSEQ multiplex PCR, and TCRdb kept only the in-frame ones, dropping some. The table records 99,000 or so clones, approximately 80% of them present only once. The chain joins TRBV30 to TRBJ1-5; TRBD1 is a possible D gene (5 bases). This sequence originates from a woman aged 18-29 years in good health and CMV-seropositive. Sequencing was performed on PBMCs. The CDR3 bases are TGTGCCTGGAGTGTACGAGGGACTAGCCAGCCCCAGCATTTT. Residues: CAWSVRGTSQPQHF. The entire variable domain, with the rest obtained from reference TRBV30 and TRBJ1-5, is as follows: SQTIHQWPATLVQPVGSPLSLECTVEGTSNPNLYWYRQAAGRGLQLLFYSVGIGQISSEVPQNLSASRPQDRQFILSSKKLLLSDSGFYLCAWSVRGTSQPQHFGDGTRLSIL.